This T cell receptor beta chain appears in the sequencing data of a study of cytomegalovirus exposure and HLA in healthy donors. Study findings and constraints: Most TCR sequences proved rare, with some public TCRs found in many donors. Among the sequence variants, a highly shared cluster was likely an artifact of sequencing. Later analysis showed most CMV-associated TCR beta chains appearing HLA-restricted. Later genetic work tied a missense DCLRE1C variant to beta-chain V and J trimming.

PCR involved 60 Vbeta and 13 Jbeta primers. Generated by immunoSEQ multiplex PCR, the TCRdb table keeps only in-frame clones and is missing some. The table has under 200,000 clones, 65% to 80% seen once. A note on this clone: What it binds is not known.

The TCR comes from a woman aged 40 to 49 in good health and CMV-seropositive. The sequenced material came from PBMCs.

CDR3 in DNA: TGTGCCAGCAGTTACTCGGCAGGGAAGTACGAGCAGTACTTC. This codes for CASSYSAGKYEQYF. The chain recombines TRBV6-5 with TRBJ2-5, with D possibly being TRBD1 (5 bases). The J call is doubtful: the DNA matches TRBJ2-7 better. Germline CDR1 is MNHEY and CDR2 is SVGAGI. The CDR3 runs 14 residues.